This T cell receptor beta chain was found in a study of cytomegalovirus exposure and HLA in healthy donors. Overall study: Across 300 to 400 genotyped donors, 81% landed in the Caucasian-associated ancestry cluster. Overall study results and limits: CMV serostatus stood as the only immune exposure information on hand. On later analysis, the bulk of CMV-associated TCR beta chains appeared to be HLA-restricted. Later analysis associated a missense DCLRE1C variant with TCR beta V- and J-gene trimming.

Concerning this clone itself: Its antigen is unidentified.

The CDR3 sequence is 13 residues long. Germline V gene lookup returns CDR1 SGHRS and CDR2 YFSETQ. The V and J ends lost 6 bases and 2 bases respectively, with 10 bases between them. Vbeta (60) and Jbeta (13) primers were used in the PCR. Profiling relied on immunoSEQ multiplex PCR, and the TCRdb table lists in-frame clones only, not all of them. Its listing shows roughly 100,000 clones. The specimen was PBMCs. This rearrangement joins TRBV5-1 to TRBJ2-3; D is perhaps TRBD1 (6 bases). This receptor was identified in a man aged 50 to 59 in good health and CMV-seropositive. The CDR3 here is CASNQGSTDTQYF. The CDR3 DNA follows: TGCGCCAGCAATCAGGGGTCCACAGATACGCAGTATTTT.